The 22 T cell receptor beta chains below were found in one sample sequenced in a study of low-dose radiotherapy and immunotherapy resistance in tumors. Covering alpha and beta chains, TRAV- and TRBV-specific primers were used for the first-strand cDNA. Both a constant-region primer and a V-primer adapter served to amplify TCRs across 20 PCR cycles. TCRdb itself ran the reads through MiXCR, one entry per CDR3 protein. The data show about 39,000 distinct CDR3 sequences, about a fifth seen once. Time point: after trial treatment. Indicated treatment: LDRT plus nivolumab, ipilimumab, low-dose cyclophosphamide and aspirin (RACIN trial). Sample: PBMCs, taken after low-dose radiotherapy plus immunotherapy. These receptors were obtained from a female donor with ovarian cancer.

This clonotype was seen at least ten times. The J gene is TRBJ2-1, the V gene TRBV19; a possible D gene is TRBD2 (6 bases). V was pared by 1 base and J by 2 bases, with 12 bases between. Germline-derived CDR1 and CDR2 are LNHDA and SQIVND (reference sequence). The CDR3 sequence is 16 residues long. The CDR3 sequence is CASSIGRGFTYNEQFF. The DNA of the CDR3 is TGTGCCAGTAGTATAGGGAGGGGTTTCACCTACAATGAGCAGTTCTTC.

This chain links TRBV5-5 with TRBJ2-3; TRBD2 matches 8 bases. The germline V gene has CDR1 SGHKS and CDR2 YYEKEE (reference sequence). This CDR3 is 17 amino acids long. V shed 1 base, J shed 2 bases, and the junction held 9 bases outside the gene matches. The CDR3 protein is CASSLPGASGYTDTQYF. The CDR3 DNA is TGTGCCAGCAGCTTGCCCGGGGCTAGCGGGTACACAGATACGCAGTATTTT.

This clonotype was detected many times. The rearrangement links TRBV20-1 to TRBJ1-4, with a possible D match to TRBD1 (5 bases). The CDR3 contains 15 residues. Germline V gene lookup returns CDR1 DFQATT and CDR2 SNEGSKA (reference sequence). The V end was cut by 3 bases, the J end by 0 bases, with 11 bases between. The CDR3 loop is CSARTDTATNEKLFF. CDR3 coding DNA: TGCAGTGCTAGGACGGACACAGCAACTAATGAAAAACTGTTTTTT.

This clonotype was observed at least ten times. The V call is TRBV19, the J call TRBJ1-6; D perhaps matches TRBD1 (6 bases). CDR1 and CDR2 (germline): LNHDA, SQIVND (reference sequence). Trimming removed 7 bases from V and 13 bases from J, with 20 bases in between. CDR3 length equals 14 residues. The CDR3 region is CASTGDTIENPLHF. The CDR3, as DNA: TGTGCCAGTACCGGGGACACCATCGAAAACCCCCTCCACTTT.

Points on this clonotype: This probably arose from a read error, given a far larger clone one base away. The gene calls are TRBV2 and TRBJ2-1; either TRBD1 or TRBD2 may supply D (7 bases each). The CDR3 is 15 amino acids. Germline CDR1 SNHLY, CDR2 FYNNEI. Between the trimmed V and J ends, which lost 1 base and 10 bases, there was a span of 17 bases. CDR3 in amino acids: CASSEEAGGAYEQFF. CDR3 coding DNA: TGTGCCAGCAGTGAAGAGGCAGGGGGGGCCTACGAGCAGTTCTTC.

This clonotype was observed at least ten times. The chain joins TRBV3-1 to TRBJ2-7; 7 bases are a match to TRBD2. The CDR3 contains 16 residues. In germline, CDR1 is LGHDT, CDR2 YNNKEL (reference sequence). Trimming cost V 3 bases and J 6 bases; bases outside gene matches: 14. The CDR3, as DNA: TGTGCCAGCAGCCACGGCGGGACTACCCGGAGTCGCGAGCAGTACTTC. This codes for CASSHGGTTRSREQYF.

The rearrangement uses TRBV5-1 and TRBJ2-3; 7 bases align to TRBD2. CDR1 SGHRS and CDR2 YFSETQ come from the germline V gene. This CDR3 has 15 residues. Losses at the gene ends were 0 bases for V and 5 bases for J; bases not matched to a gene: 6. The CDR3 sequence: CASSLGSSGLDTQYF. The CDR3 coding sequence is TGCGCCAGCAGCTTGGGGTCTAGCGGTCTAGATACGCAGTATTTT.

This clonotype was counted ten times or more. The chain combines TRBV3-1 with TRBJ2-5; D remains ambiguous. Germline V CDR1 and CDR2: LGHDT, YNNKEL (reference sequence). Trimming stripped 8 bases from V and 9 bases from J, with 10 bases between. This CDR3 contains 10 residues. CDR3 residues: CASGFGAQYF. The DNA of the CDR3 is TGTGCCAGCGGCTTTGGGGCCCAGTACTTC.

The chain uses TRBV28 and TRBJ2-1; 11 bases are shared with TRBD2. Germline CDR1 reads MDHEN; CDR2 reads SYDVKM. V shed 3 bases, J shed 6 bases, and the junction held 4 bases outside the gene matches. CDR3 length: 15 residues. The CDR3: CASSFSGRAGNEQFF. CDR3 DNA: TGTGCCAGCAGTTTTAGCGGGAGGGCGGGCAATGAGCAGTTCTTC.

Only a few counts were recorded for this clonotype. V is TRBV12-3 or TRBV12-4 and J is TRBJ2-1; tentatively, D is TRBD2 (6 bases). The ends were cut back, 10 bases at V and 16 bases at J, with 29 bases in the middle. CDR3 length equals 14 residues. DNA of the CDR3: TGTGCCACCGACCGGGACTCCCATAGTAGCGGCAGTTTCTTC. Protein product: CATDRDSHSSGSFF.

This clonotype was recorded at least ten times. The V gene is TRBV14, the J gene TRBJ1-1; TRBD1 matches 10 bases. Germline V gene data show CDR1 as SGHDN and CDR2 as FVKESK. This CDR3 contains 17 residues. After removal of 3 bases from V and 1 base from J, the junction contained 8 bases not matched to a gene. This CDR3 reads CASSHLTGGGRNTEAFF. CDR3 nucleotides: TGTGCCAGCAGCCATTTGACAGGGGGCGGTAGGAACACTGAAGCTTTCTTT. The entire variable domain, with the rest obtained from reference TRBV14 and TRBJ1-1, is as follows: EAGVTQFPSHSVIEKGQTVTLRCDPISGHDNLYWYRRVMGKEIKFLLHFVKESKQDESGMPNNRFLAERTGGTYSTLKVQPAELEDSGVYFCASSHLTGGGRNTEAFFGQGTRLTVV.

This clonotype occurred many times. The V and J genes are TRBV12-3 or TRBV12-4 and TRBJ2-5; perhaps D is TRBD1 or TRBD2 (5 bases each). V lost 3 bases to trimming and J lost 1 base, with 12 bases between them. This CDR3 contains 15 residues. Here the CDR3 DNA reads TGTGCCAGCAGTTTTCGAGGGACCTCCCAAGAGACCCAGTACTTC. Amino acids: CASSFRGTSQETQYF.

This clonotype has ten or more counts. The rearrangement joins TRBV19 to TRBJ2-5; TRBD1 or TRBD2 may be the D gene (5 bases each). The CDR3 length is 15 residues. Trimming took 3 bases from V and 5 from J, leaving 16 bases between them. Germline V lookup: CDR1 LNHDA, CDR2 SQIVND (reference sequence). CDR3 nucleotide sequence: TGTGCCAGTAGTATCGGCAGTGGGGGTTACGAGACCCAGTACTTC. This sequence encodes CASSIGSGGYETQYF.

This clonotype was seen many times. The V gene is TRBV11-2, the J gene TRBJ2-6, with D perhaps matching TRBD1 (6 bases). Germline V gene data show CDR1 as SGHAT and CDR2 as FQNNGV. V lost 0 bases and J lost 0, with 15 bases in between. The length of the CDR3 is 19 residues. CDR3 loop: CASSLEGAKGFSGANVLTF. CDR3 sequence (DNA): TGTGCCAGCAGCTTAGAGGGGGCGAAAGGGTTCTCTGGGGCCAACGTCCTGACTTTC.

V usage is TRBV7-9 and J usage is TRBJ1-1; the match to TRBD1 covers 8 bases. V was pared by 5 bases and J by 3 bases, with 17 bases of the junction left unmatched. The CDR3 loop spans 18 amino acids. Per the germline V gene, CDR1 is SEHNR and CDR2 is FQNEAQ (reference sequence). Here the CDR3 DNA reads TGTGCCAGCAGCCTACTCGGACAGGGACGGTTAGGGGACACTGAAGCTTTCTTT. It specifies CASSLLGQGRLGDTEAFF.

This clonotype was observed at least ten times. This chain's CDR3 is CASSTRRGANTGELFF. The CDR3 nucleotides read TGTGCCAGCAGCACTCGTCGGGGGGCTAACACCGGGGAGCTGTTTTTT. This chain uses TRBV11-3 with TRBJ2-2; weak D call: TRBD2 (7 bases). The CDR3 spans 16 residues. The V and J ends lost 5 bases and 2 bases respectively, with 15 bases between them. Germline assignment: CDR1 SGHNT and CDR2 YENEEA. Using reference TRBV11-3 and TRBJ2-2 for the parts outside the CDR3, the full variable domain is EAGVVQSPRYKIIEKKQPVAFWCNPISGHNTLYWYLQNLGQGPELLIRYENEEAVDDSQLPKDRFSAERLKGVDSTLKIQPAELGDSAVYLCASSTRRGANTGELFFGEGSRLTVL.

As concerns this clonotype: A far larger clone is one nucleotide away, so this likely arose from a read error. The V call is TRBV3-1, the J call TRBJ2-1; perhaps TRBD1 as D (6 bases). Germline values: CDR1 LGHDT, CDR2 YNNKEL (reference sequence). V shed 6 bases and J shed 10 bases, with 16 bases lying between them. This CDR3 region has 13 residues. The CDR3 nucleotides are TGTGCCAGCAGTACCAGGACAGCAAACGAGCAGTTCTTC. This sequence encodes CASSTRTANEQFF.

This clonotype was counted at least ten times. The CDR3 DNA is TGTGCCAGCAGCCCGGACTATCCCTCCTACGAGCAGTACTTC. Protein sequence: CASSPDYPSYEQYF. The V and J genes are TRBV7-6 and TRBJ2-7, with D perhaps matching TRBD2 (6 bases). V was pared by 5 bases and J by 0 bases, with 11 bases between. Germline V gene lookup returns CDR1 SGHVS and CDR2 FNYEAQ. There are 14 residues in the CDR3.

This clonotype was picked up many times. The chain employs TRBV7-8 and TRBJ2-7, with 13 bases lining up with TRBD2. The CDR3 is made up of 13 amino acids. V dropped 5 bases and J dropped 7; count of bases not matched to a gene: 2. Per germline, CDR1 SGHVS and CDR2 FQNEAQ. The CDR3 bases are TGTGCCAGCAGCCTGGGACTAGCGGGGGAGCAGTACTTC. Translated: CASSLGLAGEQYF.

The chain combines TRBV12-5 with TRBJ2-1; D gene unclear. Germline CDR1 and CDR2: LGHNT and FRNRAP. Trimming took off 7 bases at V and 5 bases at J, with 15 bases between the two ends. CDR3 length equals 14 residues. Here the CDR3 DNA reads TGTGCTAGTGCCTTGTGGGTGGGCGACAATGAGCAGTTCTTC. Amino acids: CASALWVGDNEQFF.

This clonotype was picked up many times. The chain combines TRBV23-1 with TRBJ2-5; D remains ambiguous. TRBV23-1 is noted as an ORF with a role that remains uncertain. V was shortened by 4 bases and J by 0 bases, with 6 bases between the two germline ends. The CDR3 runs 13 residues. The CDR3 protein is CASSRTHQETQYF. In DNA form, the CDR3 reads TGCGCCAGCAGTCGTACACACCAAGAGACCCAGTACTTC.

This clonotype turned up a few times. CDR3 region: CASAGTLSTDTQYF. CDR3 DNA: TGTGCCAGCGCCGGGACACTTAGCACAGATACGCAGTATTTT. The J gene is TRBJ2-3, the V gene TRBV2, with D tentatively TRBD1 (6 bases). Germline-derived CDR1 and CDR2 are SNHLY and FYNNEI. Trimming removed 8 bases at V and 0 bases at J, with 12 bases between. The CDR3 consists of 14 residues.